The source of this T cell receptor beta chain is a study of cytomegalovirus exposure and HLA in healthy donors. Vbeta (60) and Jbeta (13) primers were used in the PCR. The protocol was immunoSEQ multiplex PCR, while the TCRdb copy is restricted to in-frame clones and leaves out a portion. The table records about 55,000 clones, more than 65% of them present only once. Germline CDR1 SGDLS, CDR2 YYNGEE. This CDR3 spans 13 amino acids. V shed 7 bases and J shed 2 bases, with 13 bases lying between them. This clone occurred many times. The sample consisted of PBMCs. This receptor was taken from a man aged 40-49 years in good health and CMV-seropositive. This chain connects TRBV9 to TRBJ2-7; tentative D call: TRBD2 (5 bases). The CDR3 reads CASAGEDTYEQYF. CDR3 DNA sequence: TGTGCCAGCGCCGGGGAAGATACCTACGAGCAGTACTTC.